The T cell receptor beta chain under discussion was sequenced for a study of beta chain features in type 1 diabetes. Findings and limits, study-wide: Although PCR might favor shorter templates, it would do so equally in patients and controls. Possibly, sequencing cDNA over-represented cells that had high TCR expression levels.

CDR1 is LNHNV and CDR2 is YYDKDF in the germline V gene (reference sequence). This CDR3 region has 15 residues. V lost 3 bases to trimming and J lost 2 bases; unmatched junction nucleotides: 6. About this clone: Its antigen is not known.

One heparinised draw of blood, averaging around 120 mL, came from each donor. Central memory, naive, regulatory and stem cell-like memory CD4+ cells were sorted by CD45RO/CCR7/CD25/CD127/CD95/CD27. Reverse transcribing all isolated RNA meant expressed TCRB transcripts were sequenced. The repertoire was sequenced with immunoSEQ multiplex PCR; TCRdb's copy has only in-frame clones and lacks some. The table lists 850,000 to 900,000 clones, around a sixth of them singletons. The sequence derives from a woman aged 18-30 years in good health. The chain recombines TRBV15 with TRBJ1-2, with TRBD1 matching 7 bases. Sequencing input: naive CD4+ T cells from blood. The CDR3 reads CATSSGGQANYGYTF. DNA of the CDR3: TGTGCCACCAGCAGTGGAGGACAGGCGAACTATGGCTACACCTTC.